The clone carrying this T cell receptor (beta chain) was seen more than once but under ten times. Investigators prepared the TCR beta libraries by applying iRepertoire HTBI primers and Arm-PCR of CDR3 regions. TCRdb analysed the multiplex PCR reads with MiXCR anew, one entry per CDR3 protein. This table has about 400,000 distinct CDR3 sequences, around 15% appearing once. This specimen belongs to a study of regulatory T cells in long-lasting Graves disease. Germline V gives CDR1 SQVTM, CDR2 ANQGSEA. The ends were cut back, 3 bases at V and 9 bases at J, with 12 bases in the middle. The CDR3 spans 12 residues. The time point is: newly diagnosed GD, antithyroid drugs for less than 3 months. Preparation of the TCR library used RNA extracted from PBMCs. These data are also associated with another study on T cells in Graves' hyperthyroidism and ophthalmopathy.

Material: peripheral blood mononuclear cells (PBMCs), obtained at new diagnosis, from a patient treated with antithyroid drugs. The V call is TRBV29-1, the J call TRBJ2-1, with a tentative D call TRBD1 (6 bases). This TCR was sampled from a woman between 18 and 29 years old with Graves disease. CDR3 sequence (DNA): TGCAGCGTTGATTTGGGGGCTGGTGAGCAGTTCTTC. Amino acid sequence: CSVDLGAGEQFF.